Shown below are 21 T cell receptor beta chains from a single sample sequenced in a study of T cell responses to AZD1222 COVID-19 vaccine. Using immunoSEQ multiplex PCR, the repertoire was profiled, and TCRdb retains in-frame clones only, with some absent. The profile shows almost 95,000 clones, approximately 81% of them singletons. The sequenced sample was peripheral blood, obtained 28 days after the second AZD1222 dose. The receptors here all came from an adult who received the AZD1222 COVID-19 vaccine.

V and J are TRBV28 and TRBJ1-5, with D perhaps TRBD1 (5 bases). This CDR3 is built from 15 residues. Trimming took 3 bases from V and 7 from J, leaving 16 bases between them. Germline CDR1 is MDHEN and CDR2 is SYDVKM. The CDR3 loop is CASSFVGAPVQPQHF. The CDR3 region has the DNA TGTGCCAGCAGTTTCGTAGGGGCCCCCGTCCAGCCCCAGCATTTT.

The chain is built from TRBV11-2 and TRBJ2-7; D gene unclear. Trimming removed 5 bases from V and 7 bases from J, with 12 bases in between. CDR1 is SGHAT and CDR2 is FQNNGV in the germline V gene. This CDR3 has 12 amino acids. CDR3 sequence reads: CASSPSAREQYF. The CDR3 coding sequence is TGTGCCAGCAGCCCCTCTGCGAGGGAGCAGTACTTC.

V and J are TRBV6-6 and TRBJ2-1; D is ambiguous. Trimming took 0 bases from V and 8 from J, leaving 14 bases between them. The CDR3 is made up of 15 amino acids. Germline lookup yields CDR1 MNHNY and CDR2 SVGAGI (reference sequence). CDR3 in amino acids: CASSYSVDFLDEQFF. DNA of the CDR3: TGTGCCAGCAGTTACTCGGTCGACTTCTTGGATGAGCAGTTCTTC.

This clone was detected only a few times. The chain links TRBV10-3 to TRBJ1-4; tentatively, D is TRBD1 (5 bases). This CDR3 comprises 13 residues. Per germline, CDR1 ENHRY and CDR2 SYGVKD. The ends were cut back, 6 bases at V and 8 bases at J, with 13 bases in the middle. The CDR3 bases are TGTGCCATCAGGGCCGGGACCGGAGAAAAACTGTTTTTT. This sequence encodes CAIRAGTGEKLFF.

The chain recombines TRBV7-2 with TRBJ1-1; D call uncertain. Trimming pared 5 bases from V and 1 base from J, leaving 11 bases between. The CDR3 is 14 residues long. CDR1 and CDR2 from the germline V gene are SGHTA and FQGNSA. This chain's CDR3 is CASSPLSANTEAFF. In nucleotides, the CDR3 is TGTGCCAGCAGCCCCCTGTCTGCGAACACTGAAGCTTTCTTT.

The CDR3 nucleotides are TGTGCCAGCAGCTCCCGACAGGGACCTAATCATGAGCAGTTCTTC. The encoded protein is CASSSRQGPNHEQFF. The chain couples TRBV5-8 to TRBJ2-1, with 7 bases aligning to TRBD1. Germline loops: CDR1 SGHTS, CDR2 YDEGEE. This CDR3 comprises 15 residues. V shed 3 bases, J shed 8 bases, and the junction held 11 bases outside the gene matches.

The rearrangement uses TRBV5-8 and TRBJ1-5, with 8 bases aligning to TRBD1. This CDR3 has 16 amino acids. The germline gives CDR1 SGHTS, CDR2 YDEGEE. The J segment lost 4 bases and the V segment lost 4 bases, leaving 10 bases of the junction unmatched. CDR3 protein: CASSITGTGGNQPQHF. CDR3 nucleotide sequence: TGTGCCAGCAGCATTACCGGGACAGGCGGAAATCAGCCCCAGCATTTT.

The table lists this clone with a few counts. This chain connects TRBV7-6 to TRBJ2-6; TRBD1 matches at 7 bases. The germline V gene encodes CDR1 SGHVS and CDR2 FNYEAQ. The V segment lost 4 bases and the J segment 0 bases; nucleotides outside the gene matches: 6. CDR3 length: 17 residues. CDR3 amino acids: CASSSGGFTSGANVLTF. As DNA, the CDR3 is TGTGCCAGCAGCTCAGGGGGTTTTACCTCTGGGGCCAACGTCCTGACTTTC.

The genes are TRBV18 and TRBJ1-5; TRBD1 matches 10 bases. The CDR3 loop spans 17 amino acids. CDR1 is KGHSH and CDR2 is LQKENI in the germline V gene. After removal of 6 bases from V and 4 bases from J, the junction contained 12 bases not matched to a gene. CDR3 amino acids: CASSPTPGQGVNQPQHF. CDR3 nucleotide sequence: TGTGCCAGCTCCCCCACCCCAGGACAGGGGGTGAATCAGCCCCAGCATTTT.

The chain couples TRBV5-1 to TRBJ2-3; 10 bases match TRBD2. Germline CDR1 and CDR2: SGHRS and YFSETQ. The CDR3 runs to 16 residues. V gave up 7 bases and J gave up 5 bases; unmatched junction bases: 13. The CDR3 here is CASRERVAGGGDTQYF. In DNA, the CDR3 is TGCGCCAGCCGCGAGAGGGTAGCGGGGGGTGGAGATACGCAGTATTTT.

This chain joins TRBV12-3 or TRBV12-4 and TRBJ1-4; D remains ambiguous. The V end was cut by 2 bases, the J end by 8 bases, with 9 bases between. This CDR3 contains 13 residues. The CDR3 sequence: CASSLSGIEKLFF. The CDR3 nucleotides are TGTGCCAGCAGTTTATCCGGGATAGAAAAACTGTTTTTT.

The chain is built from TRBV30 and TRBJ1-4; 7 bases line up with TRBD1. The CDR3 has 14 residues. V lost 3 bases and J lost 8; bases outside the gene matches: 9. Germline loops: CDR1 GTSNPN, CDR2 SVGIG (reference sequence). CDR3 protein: CAWSKTGSDEKLFF. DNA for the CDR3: TGTGCCTGGAGCAAGACAGGGTCGGACGAAAAACTGTTTTTT.

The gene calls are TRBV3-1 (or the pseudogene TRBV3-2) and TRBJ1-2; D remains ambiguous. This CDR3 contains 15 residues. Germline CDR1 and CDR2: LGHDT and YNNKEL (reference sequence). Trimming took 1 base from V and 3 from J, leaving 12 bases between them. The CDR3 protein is CASSQGFGWDYGYTF. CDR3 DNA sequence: TGTGCCAGCAGCCAAGGCTTCGGCTGGGACTATGGCTACACCTTC.

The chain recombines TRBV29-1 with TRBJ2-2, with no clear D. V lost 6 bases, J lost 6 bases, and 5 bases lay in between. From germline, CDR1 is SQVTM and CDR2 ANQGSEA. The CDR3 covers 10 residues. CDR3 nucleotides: TGCAGCGTGTCGTCCGGGGAGCTGTTTTTT. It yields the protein CSVSSGELFF.

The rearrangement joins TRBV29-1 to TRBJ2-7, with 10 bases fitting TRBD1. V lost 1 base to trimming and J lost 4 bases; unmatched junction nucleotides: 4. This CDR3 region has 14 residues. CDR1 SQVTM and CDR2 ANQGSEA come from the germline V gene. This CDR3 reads CSVEGTGGFYEQYF. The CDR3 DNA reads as TGCAGCGTTGAAGGGACAGGGGGGTTTTACGAGCAGTACTTC.

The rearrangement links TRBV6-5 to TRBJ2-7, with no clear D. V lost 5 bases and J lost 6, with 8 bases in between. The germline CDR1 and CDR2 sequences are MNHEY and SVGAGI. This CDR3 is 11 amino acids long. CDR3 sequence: CASSPIPEQYF. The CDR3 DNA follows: TGTGCCAGCAGTCCTATACCCGAGCAGTACTTC.

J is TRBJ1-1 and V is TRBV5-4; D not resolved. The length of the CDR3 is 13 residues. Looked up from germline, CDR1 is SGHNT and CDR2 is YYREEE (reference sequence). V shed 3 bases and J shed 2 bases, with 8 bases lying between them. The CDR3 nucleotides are TGTGCCAGCAGCTCGAGAGCTAACACTGAAGCTTTCTTT. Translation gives CASSSRANTEAFF. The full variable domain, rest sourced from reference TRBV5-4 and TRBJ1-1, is ETGVTQSPTHLIKTRGQQVTLRCSSQSGHNTVSWYQQALGQGPQFIFQYYREEENGRGNFPPRFSGLQFPNYSSELNVNALELDDSALYLCASSSRANTEAFFGQGTRLTVV.

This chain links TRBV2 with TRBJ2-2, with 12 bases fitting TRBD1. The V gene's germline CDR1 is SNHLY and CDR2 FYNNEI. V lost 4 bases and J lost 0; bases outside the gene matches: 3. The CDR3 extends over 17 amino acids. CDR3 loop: CASSVRDRGPNTGELFF. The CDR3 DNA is TGTGCCAGCAGTGTCCGGGACAGGGGGCCGAACACCGGGGAGCTGTTTTTT.

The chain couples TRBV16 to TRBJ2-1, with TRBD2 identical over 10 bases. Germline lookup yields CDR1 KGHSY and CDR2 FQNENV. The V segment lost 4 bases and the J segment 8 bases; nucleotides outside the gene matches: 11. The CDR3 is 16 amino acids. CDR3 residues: CASSRIERGGTYEQFF. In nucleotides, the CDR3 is TGTGCCAGCAGCCGTATAGAGCGGGGGGGCACGTATGAGCAGTTCTTC.

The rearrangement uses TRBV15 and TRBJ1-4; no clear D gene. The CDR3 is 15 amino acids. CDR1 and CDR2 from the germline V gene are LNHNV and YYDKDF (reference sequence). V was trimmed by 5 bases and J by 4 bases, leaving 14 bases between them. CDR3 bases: TGTGCCACCAGCCTTACTTTACAGAGTAATGAAAAACTGTTTTTT. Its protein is CATSLTLQSNEKLFF. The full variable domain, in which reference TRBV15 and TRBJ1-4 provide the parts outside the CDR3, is DAMVIQNPRYQVTQFGKPVTLSCSQTLNHNVMYWYQQKSSQAPKLLFHYYDKDFNNEADTPDNFQSRRPNTSFCFLDIRSPGLGDTAMYLCATSLTLQSNEKLFFGSGTQLSVL.

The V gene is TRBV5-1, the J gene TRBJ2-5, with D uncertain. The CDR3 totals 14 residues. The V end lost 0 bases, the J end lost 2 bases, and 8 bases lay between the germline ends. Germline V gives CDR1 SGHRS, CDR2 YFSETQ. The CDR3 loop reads CASSLVSTQETQYF. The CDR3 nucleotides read TGCGCCAGCAGCTTGGTCTCAACTCAAGAGACCCAGTACTTC.